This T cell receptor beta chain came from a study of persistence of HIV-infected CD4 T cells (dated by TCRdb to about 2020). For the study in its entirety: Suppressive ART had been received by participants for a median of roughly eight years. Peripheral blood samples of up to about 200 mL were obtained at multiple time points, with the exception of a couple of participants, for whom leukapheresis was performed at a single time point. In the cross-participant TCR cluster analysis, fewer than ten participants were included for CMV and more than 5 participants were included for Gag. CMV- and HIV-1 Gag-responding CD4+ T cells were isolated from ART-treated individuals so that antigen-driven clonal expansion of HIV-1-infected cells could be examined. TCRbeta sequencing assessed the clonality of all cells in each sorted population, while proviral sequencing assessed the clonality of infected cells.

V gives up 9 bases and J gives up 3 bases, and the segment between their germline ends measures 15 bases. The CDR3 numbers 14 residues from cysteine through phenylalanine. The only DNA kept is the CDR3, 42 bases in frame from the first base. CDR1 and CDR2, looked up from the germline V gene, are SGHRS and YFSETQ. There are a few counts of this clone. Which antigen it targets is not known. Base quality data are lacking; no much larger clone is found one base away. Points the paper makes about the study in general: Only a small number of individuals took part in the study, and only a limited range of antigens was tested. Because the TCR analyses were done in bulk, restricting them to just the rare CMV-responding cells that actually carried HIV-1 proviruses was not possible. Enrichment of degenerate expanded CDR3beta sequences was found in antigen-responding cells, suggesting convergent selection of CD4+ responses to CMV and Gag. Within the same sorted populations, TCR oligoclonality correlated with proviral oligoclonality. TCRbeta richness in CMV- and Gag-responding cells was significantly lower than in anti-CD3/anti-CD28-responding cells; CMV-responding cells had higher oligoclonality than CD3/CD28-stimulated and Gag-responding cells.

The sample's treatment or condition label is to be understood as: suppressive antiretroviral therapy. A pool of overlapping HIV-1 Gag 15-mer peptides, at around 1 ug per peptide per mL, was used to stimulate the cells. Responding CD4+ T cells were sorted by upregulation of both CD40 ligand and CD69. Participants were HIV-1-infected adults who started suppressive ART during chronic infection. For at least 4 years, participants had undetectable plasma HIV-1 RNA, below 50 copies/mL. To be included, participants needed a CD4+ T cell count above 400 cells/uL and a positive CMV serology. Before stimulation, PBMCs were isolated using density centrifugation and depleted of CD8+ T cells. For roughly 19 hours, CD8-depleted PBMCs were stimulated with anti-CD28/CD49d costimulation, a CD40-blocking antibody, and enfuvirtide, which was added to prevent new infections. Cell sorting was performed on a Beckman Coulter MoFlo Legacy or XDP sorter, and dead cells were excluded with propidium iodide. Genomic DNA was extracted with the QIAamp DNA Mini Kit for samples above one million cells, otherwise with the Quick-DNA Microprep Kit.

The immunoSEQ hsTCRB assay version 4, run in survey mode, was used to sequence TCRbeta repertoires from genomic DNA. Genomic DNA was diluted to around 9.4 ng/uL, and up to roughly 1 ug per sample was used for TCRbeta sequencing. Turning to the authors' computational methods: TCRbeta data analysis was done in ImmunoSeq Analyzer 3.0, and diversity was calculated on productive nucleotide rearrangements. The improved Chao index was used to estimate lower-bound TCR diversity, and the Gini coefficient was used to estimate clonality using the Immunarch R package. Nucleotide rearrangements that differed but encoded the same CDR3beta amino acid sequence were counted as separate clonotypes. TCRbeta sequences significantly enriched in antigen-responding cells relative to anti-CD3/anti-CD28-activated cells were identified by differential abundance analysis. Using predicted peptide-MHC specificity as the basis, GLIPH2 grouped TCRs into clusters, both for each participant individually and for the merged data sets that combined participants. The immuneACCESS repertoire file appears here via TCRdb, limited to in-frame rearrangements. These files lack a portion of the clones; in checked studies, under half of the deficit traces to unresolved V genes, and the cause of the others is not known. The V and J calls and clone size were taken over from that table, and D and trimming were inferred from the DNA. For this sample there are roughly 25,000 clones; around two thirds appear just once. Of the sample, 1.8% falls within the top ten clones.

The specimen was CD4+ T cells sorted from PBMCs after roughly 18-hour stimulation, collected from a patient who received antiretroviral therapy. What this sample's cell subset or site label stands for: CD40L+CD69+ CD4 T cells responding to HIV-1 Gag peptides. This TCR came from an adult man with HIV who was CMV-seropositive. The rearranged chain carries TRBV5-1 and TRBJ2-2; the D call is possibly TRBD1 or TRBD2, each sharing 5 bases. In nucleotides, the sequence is TGCGCCACCGCTTCCCTGGGGGACACCGGGGAGCTGTTTTTT. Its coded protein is CATASLGDTGELFF.